The clone carrying this T cell receptor beta chain showed up many times. Its antigen remains unidentified. TCRdb re-derived calls from the reads in MiXCR, one entry per CDR3 protein. The repertoire includes fewer than 400,000 distinct CDR3 sequences, approximately 18% of them detected once, and about 10% sits in the top ten. The V end was cut by 6 bases, the J end by 1 base, with 17 bases between. This CDR3 comprises 16 residues. CDR1 is MNHEY and CDR2 is SVGEGT in the germline V gene. The data derive from a study of T cell repertoires in cytomegalovirus infection. Study-wide context: Public TCR beta signatures were indicative of both CMV infection and a matching HLA type. Study observations and caveats: HLA-C-restricted TCR beta clonotypes specific for CMV led the ex vivo response.

The chain uses TRBV6-2 or TRBV6-3 and TRBJ2-3; a weak D match, TRBD2 (5 bases). The TCR was taken from a human donor in good health (CMV status not recorded). Some clones in this sample may be carry-over from other donors' samples. Sequencing input: PBMCs. The DNA for the CDR3 is TGTGCCAGCAGGGCACTAGGTCTCGAGCGCACAGATACGCAGTATTTT. It codes for CASRALGLERTDTQYF.